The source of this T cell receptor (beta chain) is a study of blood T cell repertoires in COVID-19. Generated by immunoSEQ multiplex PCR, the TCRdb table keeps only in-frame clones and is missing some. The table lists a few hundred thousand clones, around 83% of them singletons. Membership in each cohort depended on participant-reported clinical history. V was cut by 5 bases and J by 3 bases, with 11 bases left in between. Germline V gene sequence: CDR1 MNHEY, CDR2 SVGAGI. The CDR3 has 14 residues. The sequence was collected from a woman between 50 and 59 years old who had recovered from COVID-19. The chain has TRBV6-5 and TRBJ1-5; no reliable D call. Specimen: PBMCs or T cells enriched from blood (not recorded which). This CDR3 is CASSRSQNNQPQHF. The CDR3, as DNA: TGTGCCAGCAGTCGCTCACAAAACAATCAGCCCCAGCATTTT.